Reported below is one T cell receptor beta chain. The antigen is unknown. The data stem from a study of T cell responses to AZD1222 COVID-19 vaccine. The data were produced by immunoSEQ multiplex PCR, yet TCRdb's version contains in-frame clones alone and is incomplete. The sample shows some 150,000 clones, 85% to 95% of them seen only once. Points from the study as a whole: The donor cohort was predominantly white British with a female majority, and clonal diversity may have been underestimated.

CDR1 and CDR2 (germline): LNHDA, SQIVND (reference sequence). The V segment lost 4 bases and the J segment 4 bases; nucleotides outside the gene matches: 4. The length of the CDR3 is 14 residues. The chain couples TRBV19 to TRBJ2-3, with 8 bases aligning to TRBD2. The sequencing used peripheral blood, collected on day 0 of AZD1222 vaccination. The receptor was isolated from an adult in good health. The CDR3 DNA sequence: TGTGCCAGTAGTACCGGGGGGGCCTCAGATACGCAGTATTTT. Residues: CASSTGGASDTQYF.